This TCR beta chain was sequenced in a study of vaccination and CD4 T cells after COVID-19. Germline V lookup: CDR1 DFQATT, CDR2 SNEGSKA (reference sequence). V lost 3 bases to trimming and J lost 5 bases, with 13 bases between them. The CDR3 has 14 amino acids. Of note for this clonotype: Its antigen is as yet unknown.

Cultured CD4+ T-cell DNA underwent Oncomine TCR Beta short-read sequencing. TCRdb used MiXCR to reprocess the PCR reads, holding one entry per CDR3 protein. The sample gives roughly 14,000 distinct CDR3 sequences, about 39% of which show up once; about 8.3% is in the top ten. Treatment in this sample: approximately 10-day PBMC culture with coronavirus spike peptide pools or control peptides (ViraFEST assay). V usage is TRBV20-1 and J usage is TRBJ2-2; D is unresolved. The origin of this receptor is a human donor who had recovered from COVID-19. What was sequenced was CD4+ T cells from blood, cultured in vitro. The CDR3 region has the DNA TGCAGTGCTAGGATCCCGGGCACAACCGGGGAGCTGTTTTTT. Amino acid sequence: CSARIPGTTGELFF.